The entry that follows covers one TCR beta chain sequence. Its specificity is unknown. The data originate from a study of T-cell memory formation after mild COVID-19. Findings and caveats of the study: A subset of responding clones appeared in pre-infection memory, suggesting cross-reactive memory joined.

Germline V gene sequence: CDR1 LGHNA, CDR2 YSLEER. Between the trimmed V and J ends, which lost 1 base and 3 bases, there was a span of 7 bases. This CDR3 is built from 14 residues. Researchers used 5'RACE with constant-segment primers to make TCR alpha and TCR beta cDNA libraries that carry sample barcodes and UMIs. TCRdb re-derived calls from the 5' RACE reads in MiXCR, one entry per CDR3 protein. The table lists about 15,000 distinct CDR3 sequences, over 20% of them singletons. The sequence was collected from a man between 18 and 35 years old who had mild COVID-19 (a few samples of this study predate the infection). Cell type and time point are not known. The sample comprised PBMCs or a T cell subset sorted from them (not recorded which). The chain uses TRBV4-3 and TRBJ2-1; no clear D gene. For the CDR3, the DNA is TGCGCCAGCAGCCAAGTAGTATACTACAATGAGCAGTTCTTC. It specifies CASSQVVYYNEQFF.